This T cell receptor beta chain was recovered during a study of blood T cell repertoires in COVID-19. In the original analysis: Amplifying reference gene primers gave estimates of nucleated cell counts. Sequencing used immunoSEQ multiplex PCR; TCRdb keeps in-frame clones, though not all of them. V, J and clone size reflect that table, while D and trimming were determined from the DNA. The data show 170,000 or so clones, with around four fifths seen just once and 6.5% to 7% held by the top ten. Germline assignment: CDR1 LGHDT and CDR2 YNNKEL (reference sequence). V lost 4 bases to trimming and J lost 2 bases, with 15 bases between them. This CDR3 spans 15 amino acids.

V gene TRBV3-1 (or the pseudogene TRBV3-2) combines with J gene TRBJ2-7; D may be TRBD1 (6 bases). The clonotype was recovered from a man between 65 and 85 years old with active or convalescent COVID-19. Sequences were obtained from peripheral blood. The CDR3 loop is CASSPRQDATYEQYF. In nucleotides, the CDR3 is TGTGCCAGCAGCCCAAGACAGGACGCGACCTACGAGCAGTACTTC.